A selection of T cell receptor beta chains follows, all from one sample in a study of shared clonotypes between healthy human individuals. Here immunoSEQ multiplex PCR was the method, and the copy in TCRdb shows in-frame clones only, minus some. The data show about 1,500,000 clones, with over 95% seen just once and approximately 1% held by the top ten. Sequencing was carried out using naive CD4+ T cells sorted from blood. The receptors come from a man aged 25 to 40 in good health. Both conserved end residues are part of each CDR3. D genes are given only for firm matches. Some rows have no size entry. The others give once, few or many, or a class for an expanded clone.

>TRBV2|-|TRBD1|TRBJ2-1
CASSDGTGGYNEQFF
TGTGCCAGCAGTGATGGGACAGGGGGCTACAATGAGCAGTTCTTC
>TRBV7-2|once|TRBD2|TRBJ2-1
CASSSTSGAYNEQFF
TGTGCCAGCAGCTCGACTAGCGGAGCCTACAATGAGCAGTTCTTC
>TRBV29-1|few|-|TRBJ1-3
CSVAGSGNTIYF
TGCAGCGTTGCAGGATCTGGAAACACCATATATTTT
>TRBV5-1|-|-|TRBJ2-6
CASSLLGAGANVLTF
TGCGCCAGCAGCTTGCTAGGGGCCGGGGCCAACGTCCTGACTTTC
>TRBV5-1|-|TRBD2|TRBJ2-7
CASSVRGDNEQYF
TGCGCCAGCAGCGTCCGGGGGGATAACGAGCAGTACTTC
>TRBV6-5|once|-|TRBJ2-5
CASSSLETQYF
TGTGCCAGCAGCTCCTTAGAGACCCAGTACTTC
>TRBV4-2|-|TRBD2|TRBJ2-7
CASSQLTTSGRGEQYF
TGTGCCAGCAGCCAATTAACCACTAGCGGGAGGGGTGAGCAGTACTTC
>TRBV19|-|-|TRBJ2-7
CASSMWVASTYEQYF
TGTGCCAGTAGTATGTGGGTAGCGTCGACCTACGAGCAGTACTTC
>TRBV10-3|-|TRBD2|TRBJ2-3
CAISPFRDRFPPGLAGDTDTQYF
TGTGCCATCAGCCCATTCCGGGACAGGTTCCCCCCGGGACTAGCGGGAGACACAGATACGCAGTATTTT
>TRBV11-1|-|TRBD1|TRBJ2-1
CASTRGPLARQGSYNEQFF
TGTGCCAGCACCCGGGGACCCCTTGCGAGACAGGGCTCCTACAATGAGCAGTTCTTC
>TRBV11-2|-|-|TRBJ2-1
CASSRRLRSYNEQFF
TGTGCCAGCAGCCGGAGACTTCGGTCTTACAATGAGCAGTTCTTC
>TRBV29-1|-|-|TRBJ1-4
CSVGQSTNEKLFF
TGCAGCGTCGGACAGTCAACTAATGAAAAACTGTTTTTT
>TRBV5-6|-|TRBD2|TRBJ2-1
CASSPRLAGGLDEQFF
TGTGCCAGCAGCCCCAGACTAGCGGGAGGGTTGGACGAGCAGTTCTTC
>TRBV28|-|TRBD1|TRBJ1-2
CASNPPGGQGTRGYTF
TGTGCCAGCAACCCTCCAGGGGGACAGGGTACTCGGGGCTACACCTTC
>TRBV4-3|-|-|TRBJ1-1
CASSPQQGGGEAFF
TGCGCCAGCAGCCCCCAGCAGGGTGGCGGTGAAGCTTTCTTT
>TRBV29-1|-|TRBD1|TRBJ2-7
CSVERTGSGEQYF
TGCAGCGTTGAAAGGACAGGTTCGGGCGAGCAGTACTTC